What follows are 5 T cell receptor beta chains derived from one specimen sequenced in a study of blood T cell repertoires in COVID-19. Profiled with immunoSEQ multiplex PCR; TCRdb holds only in-frame clones, not every one. The sample comprises roughly 190,000 clones, about 80% of which are singletons, and more than 4.5% rests with the top ten. The sequenced sample consisted of PBMCs or T cells enriched from blood (not recorded which). These receptors originate from a woman aged 55-70 years with acute COVID-19.

The DNA for the CDR3 is TGCGCCAGCTGCCGCTCTGCACAGAGTAACACTGAAGCTTTCTTT. Translating it yields CASCRSAQSNTEAFF. J is TRBJ1-1 and V is TRBV4-1; D gene ambiguous. Germline V CDR1 and CDR2: MGHRA, YSYEKL. V dropped 8 bases and J dropped 2 bases, with 18 bases sitting between them. This CDR3 spans 15 amino acids.

V gene TRBV7-9 combines with J gene TRBJ2-7; 8 nucleotides match TRBD2. With V trimmed by 5 bases and J by 4 bases, 10 bases remained unmatched. The CDR3 contains 15 residues. Germline V gene data show CDR1 as SEHNR and CDR2 as FQNEAQ (reference sequence). For the CDR3, the DNA is TGTGCCAGCAGCCGGGAGGGGGTCGGTTGGTACGAGCAGTACTTC. Amino acids: CASSREGVGWYEQYF.

The gene calls are TRBV27 and TRBJ1-1; 8 bases fit TRBD1. This CDR3 is built from 15 residues. The ends lost 3 bases at V and 4 bases at J; junction bases unmatched: 7. The V gene's germline CDR1 is MNHEY and CDR2 SMNVEV (reference sequence). In DNA, the CDR3 is TGTGCCAGCAGTTTTTTCGGACAGGGAGGCACTGAAGCTTTCTTT. Its translation is CASSFFGQGGTEAFF.

The chain uses TRBV7-2 and TRBJ1-2; 7 nucleotides match TRBD1. The junction had 3 bases not matched to a gene; V was cut back by 0 bases and J by 5 bases. There are 14 residues in the CDR3. The germline V gene encodes CDR1 SGHTA and CDR2 FQGNSA. CDR3 in DNA: TGTGCCAGCAGCTTAGCGGGACAGAGGTATGGCTACACCTTC. It codes for CASSLAGQRYGYTF.

This clone came up once. This chain connects TRBV4-2 to TRBJ2-1; 7 bases are a match to TRBD2. Trimming cost V 0 bases and J 4 bases; bases outside gene matches: 9. The CDR3 spans 17 residues. Germline CDR1 reads LGHNA; CDR2 reads YNFKEQ. The CDR3 loop is CASSQDVASGKYNEQFF. The DNA for the CDR3 is TGTGCCAGCAGCCAAGATGTGGCTAGCGGTAAATACAATGAGCAGTTCTTC.